Listed below are T cell receptor beta chains from one sample, sequenced in a study of T cells in Graves' hyperthyroidism and ophthalmopathy. One entry per CDR3 protein, called by TCRdb with MiXCR from the multiplex PCR reads. The repertoire holds approximately 720,000 distinct CDR3 sequences, with around 19% as singletons. The sequenced sample consisted of blood. These receptors came from a woman aged 45 to 65 with Graves' hyperthyroidism that later progressed to Graves' ophthalmopathy. The CDR3 runs from the conserved cysteine through the conserved F or W. D genes are given only for firm matches. The size of a clone is reported for some rows only, either as once, few or many, or as a class for expanded clones.

v_call,clone_size,d_call,j_call,cdr3_aa,cdr3_nt
TRBV7-2,many,NA,TRBJ1-1,CASSLGWGYTEAFF,TGTGCCAGCAGCTTAGGGTGGGGATACACTGAAGCTTTCTTT
TRBV20-1,NA,NA,TRBJ2-5,CSKRGRQETQYF,TGCAGTAAACGGGGCCGGCAAGAGACCCAGTACTTC
TRBV19,few,NA,TRBJ1-5,CASIRGGGIGQPQHF,TGTGCCAGTATCAGGGGCGGCGGGATAGGTCAGCCCCAGCATTTT
TRBV4-1,few,NA,TRBJ1-2,CASSQDQGTGYTF,TGCGCCAGCAGCCAAGATCAGGGTACTGGCTACACCTTC
TRBV19,many,NA,TRBJ2-3,CASSIGTDTQYF,TGTGCCAGCAGTATAGGGACAGATACGCAGTATTTT
TRBV20-1,few,NA,TRBJ2-3,CSASGTRDTDTQYF,TGCAGTGCGTCCGGGACAAGGGACACAGATACGCAGTATTTT
TRBV5-1,many,NA,TRBJ2-3,CASSSSRDSISGDTQYF,TGCGCCAGCAGCTCGTCCCGGGACTCGATTAGTGGAGATACGCAGTATTTT
TRBV6-1,few,TRBD1,TRBJ2-3,CAIGQGGTDTQYF,TGTGCCATCGGACAGGGCGGTACAGATACGCAGTATTTT
TRBV11-1,many,TRBD1,TRBJ2-1,CASSFRDRDNNEQFF,TGTGCCAGCAGCTTCCGGGACAGGGATAACAATGAGCAGTTCTTC
TRBV7-8,many,TRBD1,TRBJ1-4,CASSLRRGRQVLAEKLFF,TGTGCCAGCAGCCTTCGCAGGGGGCGCCAGGTTTTAGCTGAAAAACTGTTTTTT
TRBV30,NA,NA,TRBJ2-5,CAWSERVGETQYF,TGTGCCTGGAGTGAGCGGGTCGGCGAGACCCAGTACTTC
TRBV3-1,few,TRBD2,TRBJ2-5,CASSQAPYLAGAPQEETQYF,TGTGCCAGCAGCCAAGCCCCTTACCTAGCGGGGGCCCCCCAAGAAGAGACCCAGTACTTC